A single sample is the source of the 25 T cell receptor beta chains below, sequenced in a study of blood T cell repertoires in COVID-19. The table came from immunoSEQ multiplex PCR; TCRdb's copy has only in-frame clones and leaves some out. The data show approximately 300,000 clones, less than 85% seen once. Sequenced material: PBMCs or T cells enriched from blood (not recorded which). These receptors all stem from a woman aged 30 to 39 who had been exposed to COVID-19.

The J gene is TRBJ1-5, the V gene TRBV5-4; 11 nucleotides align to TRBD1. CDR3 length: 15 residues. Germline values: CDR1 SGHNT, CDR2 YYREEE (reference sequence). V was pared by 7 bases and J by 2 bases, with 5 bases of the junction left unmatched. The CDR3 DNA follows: TGTGCCAGCGGGGTGGGACAGGGGGGCAATCAGCCCCAGCATTTT. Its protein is CASGVGQGGNQPQHF.

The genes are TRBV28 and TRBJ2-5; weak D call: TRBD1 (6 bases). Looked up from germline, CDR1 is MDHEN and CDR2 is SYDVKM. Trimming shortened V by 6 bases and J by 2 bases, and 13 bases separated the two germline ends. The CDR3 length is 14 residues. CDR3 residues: CASRGVGTQETQYF. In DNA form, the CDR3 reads TGTGCCAGCAGGGGGGTGGGGACACAAGAGACCCAGTACTTC.

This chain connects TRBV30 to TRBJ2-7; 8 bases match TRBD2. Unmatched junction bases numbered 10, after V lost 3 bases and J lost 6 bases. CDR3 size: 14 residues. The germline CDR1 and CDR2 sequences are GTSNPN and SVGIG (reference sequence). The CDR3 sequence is CAWRSGGPSLEQYF. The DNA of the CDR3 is TGTGCCTGGAGGAGCGGGGGCCCTTCTCTCGAGCAGTACTTC.

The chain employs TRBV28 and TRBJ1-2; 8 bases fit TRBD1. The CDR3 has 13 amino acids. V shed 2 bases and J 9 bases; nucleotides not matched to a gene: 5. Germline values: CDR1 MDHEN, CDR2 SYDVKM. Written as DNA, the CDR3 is TGTGCCAGCAGTTTACAGGGGGCGGATAGCTACACCTTC. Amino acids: CASSLQGADSYTF.

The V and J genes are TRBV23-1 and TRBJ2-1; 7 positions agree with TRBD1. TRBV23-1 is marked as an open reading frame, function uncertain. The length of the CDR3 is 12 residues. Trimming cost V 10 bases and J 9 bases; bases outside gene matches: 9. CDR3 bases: TGCGCCAACTTGACAGGGTACGGTGAGCAGTTCTTC. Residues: CANLTGYGEQFF.

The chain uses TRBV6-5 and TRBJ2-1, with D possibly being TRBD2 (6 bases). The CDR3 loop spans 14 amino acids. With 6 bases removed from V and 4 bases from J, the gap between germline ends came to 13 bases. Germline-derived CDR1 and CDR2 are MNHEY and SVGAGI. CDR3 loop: CASRMAGLYNEQFF. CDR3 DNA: TGTGCCAGCAGGATGGCGGGGTTGTACAATGAGCAGTTCTTC.

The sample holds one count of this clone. CDR3 sequence reads: CASSPPAGAKGETQYF. The CDR3 bases are TGTGCCAGCTCACCACCGGCAGGGGCCAAGGGAGAGACCCAGTACTTC. The chain uses TRBV18 and TRBJ2-5; tentatively, D is TRBD1 (6 bases). This CDR3 spans 16 amino acids. In germline, CDR1 is KGHSH, CDR2 LQKENI. The V end lost 0 bases, the J end lost 4 bases, and 15 bases lay between the germline ends.

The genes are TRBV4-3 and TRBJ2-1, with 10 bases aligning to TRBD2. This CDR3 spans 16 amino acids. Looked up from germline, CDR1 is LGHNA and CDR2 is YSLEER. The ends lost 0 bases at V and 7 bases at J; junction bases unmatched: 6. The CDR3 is CASSQDRSGGANEQFF. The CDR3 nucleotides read TGCGCCAGCAGCCAAGATAGAAGCGGGGGGGCGAATGAGCAGTTCTTC.

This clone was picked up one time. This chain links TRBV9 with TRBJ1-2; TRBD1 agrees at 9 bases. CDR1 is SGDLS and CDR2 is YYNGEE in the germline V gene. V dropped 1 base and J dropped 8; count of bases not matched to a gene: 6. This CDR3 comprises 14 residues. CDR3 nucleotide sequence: TGTGCCAGCAGCGTACAGGGACAGGGCTACGGCTACACCTTC. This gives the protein CASSVQGQGYGYTF. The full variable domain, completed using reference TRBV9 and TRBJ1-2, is DSGVTQTPKHLITATGQRVTLRCSPRSGDLSVYWYQQSLDQGLQFLIQYYNGEERAKGNILERFSAQQFPDLHSELNLSSLELGDSALYFCASSVQGQGYGYTFGSGTRLTVV.

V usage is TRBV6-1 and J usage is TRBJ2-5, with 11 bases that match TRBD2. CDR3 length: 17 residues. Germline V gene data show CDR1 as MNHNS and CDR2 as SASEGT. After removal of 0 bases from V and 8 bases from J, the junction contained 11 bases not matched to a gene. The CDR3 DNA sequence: TGTGCCAGCAGTGAAGCTAGAAGACTAGCGGGAATTTATACCCAGTACTTC. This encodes CASSEARRLAGIYTQYF.

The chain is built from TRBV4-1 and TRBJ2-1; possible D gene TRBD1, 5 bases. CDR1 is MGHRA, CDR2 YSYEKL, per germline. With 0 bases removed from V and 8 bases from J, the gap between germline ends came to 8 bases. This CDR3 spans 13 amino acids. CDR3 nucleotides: TGCGCCAGCAGCCAAGACAGGGCCGATGAGCAGTTCTTC. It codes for CASSQDRADEQFF.

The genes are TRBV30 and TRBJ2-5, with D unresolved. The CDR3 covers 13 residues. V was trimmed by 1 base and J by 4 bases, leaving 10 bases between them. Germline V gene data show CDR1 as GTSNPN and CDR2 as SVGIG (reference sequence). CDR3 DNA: TGTGCCTGGAGTGATACTGGGCCAGAGACCCAGTACTTC. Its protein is CAWSDTGPETQYF.

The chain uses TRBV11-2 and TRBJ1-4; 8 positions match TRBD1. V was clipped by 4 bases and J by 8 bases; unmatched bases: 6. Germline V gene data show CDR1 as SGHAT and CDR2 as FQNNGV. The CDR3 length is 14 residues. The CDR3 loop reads CASSSTGVIEKLFF. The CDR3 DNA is TGTGCCAGCAGCTCGACAGGGGTTATCGAAAAACTGTTTTTT.

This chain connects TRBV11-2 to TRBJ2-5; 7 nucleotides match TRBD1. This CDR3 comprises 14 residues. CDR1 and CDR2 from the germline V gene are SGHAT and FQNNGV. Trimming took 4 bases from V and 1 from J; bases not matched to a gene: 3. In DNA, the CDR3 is TGTGCCAGCAGCTCGGGACAGTTCCAAGAGACCCAGTACTTC. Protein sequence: CASSSGQFQETQYF.

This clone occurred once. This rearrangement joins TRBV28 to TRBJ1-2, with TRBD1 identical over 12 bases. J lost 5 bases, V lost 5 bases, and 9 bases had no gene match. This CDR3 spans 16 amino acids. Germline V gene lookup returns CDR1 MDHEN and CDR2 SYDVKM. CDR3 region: CASSDFGTGGSYGYTF. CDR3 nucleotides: TGTGCCAGCAGTGACTTCGGGACAGGGGGCAGTTATGGCTACACCTTC.

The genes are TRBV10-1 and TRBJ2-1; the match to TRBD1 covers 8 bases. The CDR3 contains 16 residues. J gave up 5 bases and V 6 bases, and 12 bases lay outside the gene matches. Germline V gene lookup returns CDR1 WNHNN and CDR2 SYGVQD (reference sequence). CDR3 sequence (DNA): TGCGCCAGCAGCGAAAATCCGGGACAGGTCCACAATGAGCAGTTCTTC. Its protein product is CASSENPGQVHNEQFF.

The CDR3 DNA sequence: TGTGCCAGCAGCCCCGGGACAGATTATGGCTACACCTTC. Amino acids: CASSPGTDYGYTF. V and J are TRBV14 and TRBJ1-2, with 7 bases aligning to TRBD1. The germline CDR1 and CDR2 sequences are SGHDN and FVKESK. The trim removed 4 bases at V and 5 bases at J, leaving 4 bases unmatched. The CDR3 runs 13 residues.

CDR3 residues: CASSATGQPQHF. DNA for the CDR3: TGTGCCAGCAGCGCTACAGGTCAGCCCCAGCATTTT. This chain links TRBV5-6 with TRBJ1-5; D is possibly TRBD1 (5 bases). The V end was cut by 4 bases, the J end by 6 bases, with 8 bases between. CDR1 is SGHDT, CDR2 YYEEEE, per germline. This CDR3 has 12 amino acids.

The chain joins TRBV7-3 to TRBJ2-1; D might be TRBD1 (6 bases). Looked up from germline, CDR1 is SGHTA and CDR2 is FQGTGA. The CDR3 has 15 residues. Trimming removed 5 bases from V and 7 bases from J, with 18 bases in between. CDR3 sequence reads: CASSNTRGTMNEQFF. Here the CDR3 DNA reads TGTGCCAGCAGCAATACAAGGGGGACAATGAATGAGCAGTTCTTC. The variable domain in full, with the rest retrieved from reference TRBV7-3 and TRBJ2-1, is GAGVSQTPSNKVTEKGKYVELRCDPISGHTALYWYRQSLGQGPEFLIYFQGTGAADDSGLPNDRFFAVRPEGSVSTLKIQRTERGDSAVYLCASSNTRGTMNEQFFGPGTRLTVL.

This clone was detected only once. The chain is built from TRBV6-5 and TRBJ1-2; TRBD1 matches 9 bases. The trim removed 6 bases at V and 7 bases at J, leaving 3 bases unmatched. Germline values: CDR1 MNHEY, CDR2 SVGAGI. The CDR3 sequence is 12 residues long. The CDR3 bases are TGTGCCAGCAGCAGGACAGGGGCTGGCTACACCTTC. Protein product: CASSRTGAGYTF.

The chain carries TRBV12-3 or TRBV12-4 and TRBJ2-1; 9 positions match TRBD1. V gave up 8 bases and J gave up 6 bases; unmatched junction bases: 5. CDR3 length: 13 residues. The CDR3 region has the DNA TGTGCCAGCTGGGACAGGGTAATCAATGAGCAGTTCTTC. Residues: CASWDRVINEQFF.

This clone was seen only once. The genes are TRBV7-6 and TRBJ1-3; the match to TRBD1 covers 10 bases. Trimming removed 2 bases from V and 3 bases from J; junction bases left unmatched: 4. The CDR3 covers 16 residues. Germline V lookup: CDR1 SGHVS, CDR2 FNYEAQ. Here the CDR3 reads CASSLTGQGFGNTIYF. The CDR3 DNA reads TGTGCCAGCAGCTTAACGGGACAGGGGTTTGGAAACACCATATATTTT. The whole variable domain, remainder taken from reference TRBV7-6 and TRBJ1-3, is GAGVSQSPRYKVTKRGQDVALRCDPISGHVSLYWYRQALGQGPEFLTYFNYEAQQDKSGLPNDRFSAERPEGSISTLTIQRTEQRDSAMYRCASSLTGQGFGNTIYFGEGSWLTVV.

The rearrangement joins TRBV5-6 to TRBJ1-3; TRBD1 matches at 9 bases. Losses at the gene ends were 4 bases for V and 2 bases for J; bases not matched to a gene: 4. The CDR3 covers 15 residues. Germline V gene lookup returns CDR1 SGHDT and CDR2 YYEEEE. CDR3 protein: CASSRGTGTGNTIYF. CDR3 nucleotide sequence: TGTGCCAGCAGCCGGGGGACAGGGACTGGAAACACCATATATTTT.

The CDR3 DNA sequence: TGTGCCAGCAGATTGACAGGAGACTACACTGAAGCTTTCTTT. Protein: CASRLTGDYTEAFF. The V call is TRBV27, the J call TRBJ1-1; a possible D gene is TRBD1 (6 bases). Trimming stripped 6 bases from V and 3 bases from J, with 14 bases between. Germline V gene lookup returns CDR1 MNHEY and CDR2 SMNVEV (reference sequence). The CDR3 loop spans 14 amino acids.

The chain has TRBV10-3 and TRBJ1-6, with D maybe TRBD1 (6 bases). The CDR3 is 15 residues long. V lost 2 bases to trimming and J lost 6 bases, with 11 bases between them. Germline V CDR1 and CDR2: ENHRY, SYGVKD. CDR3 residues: CAISERGTANSPLHF. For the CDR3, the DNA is TGTGCCATCAGTGAGAGGGGGACGGCTAATTCACCCCTCCACTTT.